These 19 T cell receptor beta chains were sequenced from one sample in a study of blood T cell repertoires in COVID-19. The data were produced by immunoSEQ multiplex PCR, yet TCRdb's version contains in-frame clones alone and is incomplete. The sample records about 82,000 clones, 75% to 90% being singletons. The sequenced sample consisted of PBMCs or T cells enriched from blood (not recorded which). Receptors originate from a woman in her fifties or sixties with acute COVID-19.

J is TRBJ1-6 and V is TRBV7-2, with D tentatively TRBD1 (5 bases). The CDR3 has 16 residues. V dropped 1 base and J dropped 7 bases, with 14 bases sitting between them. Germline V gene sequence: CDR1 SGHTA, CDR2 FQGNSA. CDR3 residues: CASSLGVGQPNSPLHF. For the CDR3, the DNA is TGTGCCAGCAGCTTAGGGGTAGGACAACCAAATTCACCCCTCCACTTT.

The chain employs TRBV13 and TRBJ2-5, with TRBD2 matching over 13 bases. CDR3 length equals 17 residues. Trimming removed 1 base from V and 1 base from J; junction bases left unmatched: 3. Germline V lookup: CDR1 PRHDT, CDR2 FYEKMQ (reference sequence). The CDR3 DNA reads TGTGCCAGCAGCTTAGTAGGACTAGCGGGAGTCCAAGAGACCCAGTACTTC. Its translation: CASSLVGLAGVQETQYF.

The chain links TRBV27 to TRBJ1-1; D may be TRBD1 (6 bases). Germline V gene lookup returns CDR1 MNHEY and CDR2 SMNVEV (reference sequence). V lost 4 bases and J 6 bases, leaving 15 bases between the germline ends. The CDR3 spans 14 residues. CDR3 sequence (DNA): TGTGCCAGCAGTTCAGGACAGCTGGGACCTGAAGCTTTCTTT. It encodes CASSSGQLGPEAFF.

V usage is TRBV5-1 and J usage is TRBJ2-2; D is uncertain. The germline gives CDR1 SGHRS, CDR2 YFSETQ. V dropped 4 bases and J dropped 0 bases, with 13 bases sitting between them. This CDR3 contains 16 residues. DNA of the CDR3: TGCGCCAGCAGCCCCGAGAAAACGGCGAACACCGGGGAGCTGTTTTTT. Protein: CASSPEKTANTGELFF.

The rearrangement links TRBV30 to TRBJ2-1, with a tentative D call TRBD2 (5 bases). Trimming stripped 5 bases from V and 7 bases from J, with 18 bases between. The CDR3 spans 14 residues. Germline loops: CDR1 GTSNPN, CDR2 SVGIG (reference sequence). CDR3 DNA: TGTGCCTGGGGAGGACTGAGCAGTGGGAATGAGCAGTTCTTC. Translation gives CAWGGLSSGNEQFF.

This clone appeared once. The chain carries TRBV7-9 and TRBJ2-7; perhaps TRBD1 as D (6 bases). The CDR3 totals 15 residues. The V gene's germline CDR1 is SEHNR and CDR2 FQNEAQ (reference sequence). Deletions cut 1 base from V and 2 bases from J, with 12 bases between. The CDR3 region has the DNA TGTGCCAGCAGCTTAGGGCAGGGGATAGCCTACGAGCAGTACTTC. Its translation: CASSLGQGIAYEQYF.

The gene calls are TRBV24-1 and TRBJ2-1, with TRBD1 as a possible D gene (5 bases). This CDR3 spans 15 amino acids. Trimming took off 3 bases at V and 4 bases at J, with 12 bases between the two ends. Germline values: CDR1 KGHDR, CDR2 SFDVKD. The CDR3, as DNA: TGTGCCACCAGTGATCGGTGGACATTATACAATGAGCAGTTCTTC. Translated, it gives CATSDRWTLYNEQFF.

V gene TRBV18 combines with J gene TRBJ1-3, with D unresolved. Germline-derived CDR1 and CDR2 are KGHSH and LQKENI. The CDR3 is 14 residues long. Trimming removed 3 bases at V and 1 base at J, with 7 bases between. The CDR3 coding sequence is TGTGCCAGCTCACCGGGAGCATCTGGAAACACCATATATTTT. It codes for CASSPGASGNTIYF.

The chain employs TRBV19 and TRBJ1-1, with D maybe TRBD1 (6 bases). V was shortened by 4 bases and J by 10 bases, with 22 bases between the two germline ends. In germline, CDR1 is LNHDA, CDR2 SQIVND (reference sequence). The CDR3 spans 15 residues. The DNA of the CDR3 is TGTGCCAGTAGTAAAATTCCGGGACATAATTTTGGAGCTTTCTTT. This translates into CASSKIPGHNFGAFF.

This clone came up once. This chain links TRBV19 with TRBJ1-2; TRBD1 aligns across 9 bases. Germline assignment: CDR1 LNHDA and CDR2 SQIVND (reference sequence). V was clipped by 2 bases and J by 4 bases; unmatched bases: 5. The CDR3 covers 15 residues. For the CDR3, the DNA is TGTGCCAGTAGTATAAAGGTGGACAGGGGCTATGGCTACACCTTC. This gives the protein CASSIKVDRGYGYTF. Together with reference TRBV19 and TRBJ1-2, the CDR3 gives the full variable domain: DGGITQSPKYLFRKEGQNVTLSCEQNLNHDAMYWYRQDPGQGLRLIYYSQIVNDFQKGDIAEGYSVSREKKESFPLTVTSAQKNPTAFYLCASSIKVDRGYGYTFGSGTRLTVV.

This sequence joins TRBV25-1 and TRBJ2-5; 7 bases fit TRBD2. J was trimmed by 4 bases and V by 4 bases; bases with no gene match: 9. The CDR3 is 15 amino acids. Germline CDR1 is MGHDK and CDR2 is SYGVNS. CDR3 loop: CASSGGGIRGETQYF. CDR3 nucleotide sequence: TGTGCCAGCAGTGGGGGGGGAATCCGAGGAGAGACCCAGTACTTC.

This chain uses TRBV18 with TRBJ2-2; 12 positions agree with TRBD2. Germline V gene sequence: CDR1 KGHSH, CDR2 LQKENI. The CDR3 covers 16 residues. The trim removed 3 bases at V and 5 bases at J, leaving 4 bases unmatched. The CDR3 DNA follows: TGTGCCAGCTCACCGACTAGCGGGAGAGGGACCGGGGAGCTGTTTTTT. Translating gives CASSPTSGRGTGELFF. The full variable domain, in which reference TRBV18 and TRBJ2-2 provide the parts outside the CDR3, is NAGVMQNPRHLVRRRGQEARLRCSPMKGHSHVYWYRQLPEEGLKFMVYLQKENIIDESGMPKERFSAEFPKEGPSILRIQQVVRGDSAAYFCASSPTSGRGTGELFFGEGSRLTVL.

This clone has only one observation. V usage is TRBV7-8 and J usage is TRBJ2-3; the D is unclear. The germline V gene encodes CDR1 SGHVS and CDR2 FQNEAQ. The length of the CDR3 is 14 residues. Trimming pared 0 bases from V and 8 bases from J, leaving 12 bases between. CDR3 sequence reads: CASSLAAKAGTQYF. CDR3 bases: TGTGCCAGCAGCTTAGCGGCCAAGGCAGGTACGCAGTATTTT.

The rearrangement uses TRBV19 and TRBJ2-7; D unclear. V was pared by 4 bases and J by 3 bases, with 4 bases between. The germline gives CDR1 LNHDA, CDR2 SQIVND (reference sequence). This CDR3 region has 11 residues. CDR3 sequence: CASSSSYEQYF. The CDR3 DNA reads TGTGCCAGTAGTAGCAGCTACGAGCAGTACTTC.

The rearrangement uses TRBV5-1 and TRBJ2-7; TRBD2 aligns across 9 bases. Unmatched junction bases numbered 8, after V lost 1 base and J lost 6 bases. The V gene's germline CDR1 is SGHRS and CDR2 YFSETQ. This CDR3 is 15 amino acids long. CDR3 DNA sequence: TGCGCCAGCAGCTTGCGGGCTAGCGGGACTGGCGAGCAGTACTTC. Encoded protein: CASSLRASGTGEQYF.

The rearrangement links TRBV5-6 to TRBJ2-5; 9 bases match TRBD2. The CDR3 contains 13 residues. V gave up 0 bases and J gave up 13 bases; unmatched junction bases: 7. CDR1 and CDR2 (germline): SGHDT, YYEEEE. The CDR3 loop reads CASSLGMREGMYF. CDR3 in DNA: TGTGCCAGCAGCTTGGGTATGCGGGAGGGAATGTACTTC.

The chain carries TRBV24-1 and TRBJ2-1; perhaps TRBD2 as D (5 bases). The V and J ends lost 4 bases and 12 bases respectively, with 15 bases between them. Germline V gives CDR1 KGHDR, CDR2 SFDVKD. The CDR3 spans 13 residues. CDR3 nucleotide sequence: TGTGCCACCAGTGAACGGACTGGCCGGGGGCAGTTCTTC. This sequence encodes CATSERTGRGQFF.

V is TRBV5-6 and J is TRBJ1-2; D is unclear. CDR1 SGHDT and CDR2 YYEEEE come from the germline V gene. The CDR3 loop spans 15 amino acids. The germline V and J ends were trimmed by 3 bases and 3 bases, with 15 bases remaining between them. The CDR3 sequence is CASSYTPTGHYGYTF. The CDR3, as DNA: TGTGCCAGCAGCTATACCCCAACGGGTCACTATGGCTACACCTTC.

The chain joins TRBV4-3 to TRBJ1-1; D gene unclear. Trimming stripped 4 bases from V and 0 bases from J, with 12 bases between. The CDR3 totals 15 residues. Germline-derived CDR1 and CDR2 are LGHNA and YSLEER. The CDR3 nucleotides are TGCGCCAGCAGCCCAGTTGGGAGTCTGAACACTGAAGCTTTCTTT. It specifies CASSPVGSLNTEAFF.